These 15 T cell receptor beta chains originate from one sample sequenced in a study of blood T cell repertoires in COVID-19. Assay used: immunoSEQ multiplex PCR; TCRdb lists only in-frame clones, some missing. The profile covers about 480,000 clones, with roughly 89% appearing a single time and 0.8% to 0.9% taken by the ten largest. Sequences were obtained from peripheral blood. All receptors come from a man between 18 and 29 years old with COVID-19, enrolled during active disease.

This chain connects TRBV19 to TRBJ1-2, with TRBD1 as a possible D gene (6 bases). Germline CDR1 and CDR2: LNHDA and SQIVND (reference sequence). Between the trimmed V and J ends, which lost 0 bases and 3 bases, there was a span of 11 bases. This CDR3 region has 15 residues. The CDR3 reads CASSIDRGADYGYTF. As DNA, the CDR3 is TGTGCCAGTAGTATAGACAGGGGAGCGGACTATGGCTACACCTTC.

The chain joins TRBV14 to TRBJ1-1; D is unclear. CDR1 and CDR2 from the germline V gene are SGHDN and FVKESK. The CDR3 is made up of 14 amino acids. V lost 0 bases and J 4 bases, leaving 9 bases between the germline ends. CDR3 sequence: CASSQDRRVTEAFF. DNA for the CDR3: TGTGCCAGCAGCCAAGATCGGAGGGTCACTGAAGCTTTCTTT.

The V and J genes are TRBV2 and TRBJ2-7; no reliable D call. The CDR3 has 12 amino acids. In germline, CDR1 is SNHLY, CDR2 FYNNEI. With 2 bases removed from V and 4 bases from J, the gap between germline ends came to 6 bases. The CDR3 is CASSELTYEQYF. The CDR3 DNA follows: TGTGCCAGCAGTGAATTGACTTACGAGCAGTACTTC.

The chain employs TRBV11-3 and TRBJ2-1, with 9 bases identical to TRBD1. Germline V gene data show CDR1 as SGHNT and CDR2 as YENEEA. V lost 7 bases, J lost 7 bases, and 5 bases stayed unmatched. The CDR3 covers 13 residues. CDR3 bases: TGTGCCAGCACACGGGACAGGGAGAATGAGCAGTTCTTC. Translating it yields CASTRDRENEQFF.

With respect to this clone: Relative to the germline gene, one junction end is altered; a read error may explain this. The chain carries TRBV6-5 and TRBJ2-5, with 10 nucleotides matching TRBD2. Looked up from germline, CDR1 is MNHEY and CDR2 is SVGAGI. The CDR3 contains 15 residues. CDR3 protein: CASSHSGTSAETQYF. In DNA, the CDR3 is TGTGCCAGCAGTCACTCCGGGACTAGCGCAGAGACCCAGTACTTC.

In this sample, this clone turned up once. The V gene is TRBV5-6, the J gene TRBJ2-6; 10 nucleotides line up with TRBD1. Germline V gene sequence: CDR1 SGHDT, CDR2 YYEEEE. V shed 6 bases, J shed 4 bases, and the junction held 13 bases outside the gene matches. This CDR3 has 18 amino acids. The CDR3 here is CASTTRRQGARGANVLTF. The CDR3 nucleotides are TGTGCCAGCACCACCAGACGACAGGGGGCGAGAGGGGCCAACGTCCTGACTTTC.

V is TRBV2 and J is TRBJ2-7; maybe TRBD1 (5 bases). Trimming took 4 bases from V and 3 from J, leaving 7 bases between them. The CDR3 consists of 12 residues. Germline CDR1 and CDR2: SNHLY and FYNNEI. This CDR3 reads CASSAQDYEQYF. For the CDR3, the DNA is TGTGCCAGCAGTGCACAGGACTACGAGCAGTACTTC. Drawing the rest from reference TRBV2 and TRBJ2-7, the complete variable domain is EPEVTQTPSHQVTQMGQEVILRCVPISNHLYFYWYRQILGQKVEFLVSFYNNEISEKSEIFDDQFSVERPDGSNFTLKIRSTKLEDSAMYFCASSAQDYEQYFGPGTRLTVT.

This chain links TRBV2 with TRBJ1-6; D not resolved. The V gene's germline CDR1 is SNHLY and CDR2 FYNNEI. Trimming cost V 5 bases and J 6 bases, with 14 bases left between them. The CDR3 is made up of 15 amino acids. CDR3 nucleotides: TGTGCCAGCAGTCTACGTTTGGAGTTTAATTCACCCCTCCACTTT. This encodes CASSLRLEFNSPLHF.

V and J are TRBV6-5 and TRBJ2-3, with TRBD2 matching 9 bases. CDR1 is MNHEY, CDR2 SVGAGI, per germline. V trimming: 0 bases; J trimming: 3 bases; junction bases outside the gene matches: 4. The CDR3 is made up of 16 amino acids. The CDR3 loop reads CASSYSVRGGTDTQYF. The DNA for the CDR3 is TGTGCCAGCAGTTACTCAGTGCGGGGGGGTACAGATACGCAGTATTTT.

On this clone itself: The same CDR3 is also encoded by other DNA sequences in this sample. The CDR3 loop reads CASSLGQGSDTQYF. DNA of the CDR3: TGTGCCAGTAGTCTTGGACAGGGCTCAGATACGCAGTATTTT. The V call is TRBV19, the J call TRBJ2-3; TRBD1 aligns across 8 bases. Germline V lookup: CDR1 LNHDA, CDR2 SQIVND (reference sequence). Trimming took 5 bases from V and 4 from J; bases not matched to a gene: 5. The length of the CDR3 is 14 residues.

This chain links TRBV12-5 with TRBJ2-2, with 7 bases fitting TRBD1. The CDR3 length is 13 residues. V lost 5 bases and J lost 7; bases outside the gene matches: 4. The V gene's germline CDR1 is LGHNT and CDR2 FRNRAP. Written as DNA, the CDR3 is TGTGCTAGTGGTAGACAGGGTTTCGGGGAGCTGTTTTTT. Translated, it gives CASGRQGFGELFF. Using reference TRBV12-5 and TRBJ2-2 for the parts outside the CDR3, the full variable domain is DARVTQTPRHKVTEMGQEVTMRCQPILGHNTVFWYRQTMMQGLELLAYFRNRAPLDDSGMPKDRFSAEMPDATLATLKIQPSEPRDSAVYFCASGRQGFGELFFGEGSRLTVL.

The rearrangement links TRBV7-9 to TRBJ2-2; the match to TRBD2 covers 10 bases. The CDR3 extends over 17 amino acids. V trimming: 4 bases; J trimming: 4 bases; junction bases outside the gene matches: 9. Germline CDR1 is SEHNR and CDR2 is FQNEAQ (reference sequence). The CDR3: CASSSDLAGDSTGELFF. CDR3 DNA: TGTGCCAGCAGCTCCGACCTAGCGGGGGACAGCACCGGGGAGCTGTTTTTT.

J is TRBJ2-7 and V is TRBV5-1; D not certain. Germline V gene sequence: CDR1 SGHRS, CDR2 YFSETQ. The CDR3 runs 14 residues. Trimming cost V 1 base and J 3 bases, with 11 bases left between them. This chain's CDR3 is CASSLYSVGYEQYF. CDR3 sequence (DNA): TGCGCCAGCAGCTTGTACTCGGTTGGCTACGAGCAGTACTTC.

V gene TRBV5-4 combines with J gene TRBJ2-2; 10 bases fit TRBD2. The length of the CDR3 is 16 residues. The V gene's germline CDR1 is SGHNT and CDR2 YYREEE (reference sequence). Trimming took 4 bases from V and 2 from J; bases not matched to a gene: 5. The CDR3 is CASSLSGGRNTGELFF. CDR3 in DNA: TGTGCCAGCAGCCTTAGCGGGGGGCGCAACACCGGGGAGCTGTTTTTT.

The V gene is TRBV5-4, the J gene TRBJ2-3; D possibly corresponds to TRBD2 (5 bases). The CDR3 extends over 17 amino acids. V was clipped by 3 bases and J by 2 bases, with 19 bases between them. Germline assignment: CDR1 SGHNT and CDR2 YYREEE (reference sequence). CDR3 bases: TGTGCCAGCAGCTCGCCCACTAGTTTGTCTAACACAGATACGCAGTATTTT. Protein: CASSSPTSLSNTDTQYF.